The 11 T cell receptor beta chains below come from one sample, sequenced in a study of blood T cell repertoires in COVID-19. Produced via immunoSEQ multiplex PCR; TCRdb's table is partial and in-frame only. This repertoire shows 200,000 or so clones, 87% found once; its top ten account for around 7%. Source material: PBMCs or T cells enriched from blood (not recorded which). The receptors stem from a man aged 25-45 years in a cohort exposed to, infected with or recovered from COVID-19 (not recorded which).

The CDR3 protein is CASSNRGAYNEQFF. Written as DNA, the CDR3 is TGTGCCAGTTCGAACAGGGGGGCCTACAATGAGCAGTTCTTC. V is TRBV28 and J is TRBJ2-1, with 8 bases identical to TRBD1. The CDR3 runs 14 residues. V gave up 9 bases and J gave up 2 bases; unmatched junction bases: 6. In germline, CDR1 is MDHEN, CDR2 SYDVKM.

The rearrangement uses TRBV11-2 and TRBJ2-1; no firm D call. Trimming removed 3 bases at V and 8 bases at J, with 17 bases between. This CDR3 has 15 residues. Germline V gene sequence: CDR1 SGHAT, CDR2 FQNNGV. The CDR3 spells CASSFVNSFGDEQFF. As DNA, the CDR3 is TGTGCCAGCAGCTTTGTTAATTCCTTCGGAGATGAGCAGTTCTTC.

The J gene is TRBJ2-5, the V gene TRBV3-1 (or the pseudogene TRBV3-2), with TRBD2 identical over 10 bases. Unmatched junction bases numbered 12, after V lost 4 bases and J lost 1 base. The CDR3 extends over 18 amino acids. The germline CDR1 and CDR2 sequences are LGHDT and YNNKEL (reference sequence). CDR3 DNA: TGTGCCAGCAGCCTTCACAGCGGGAGGGTAACGGGCCAAGAGACCCAGTACTTC. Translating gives CASSLHSGRVTGQETQYF.

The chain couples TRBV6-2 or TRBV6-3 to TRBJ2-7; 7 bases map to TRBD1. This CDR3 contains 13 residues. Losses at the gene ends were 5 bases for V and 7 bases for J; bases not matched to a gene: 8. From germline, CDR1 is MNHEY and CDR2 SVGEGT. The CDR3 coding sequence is TGTGCCAGCAGTAGGGACAGTCCAAGGGAGCAGTACTTC. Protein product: CASSRDSPREQYF.

The CDR3 DNA reads as TGTGCCAGTAGTATCTACCGAACGAAACCTAATCAGCCCCAGCATTTT. Its protein is CASSIYRTKPNQPQHF. The gene calls are TRBV19 and TRBJ1-5, with no clear D. The CDR3 consists of 16 residues. The germline V gene encodes CDR1 LNHDA and CDR2 SQIVND (reference sequence). The germline V and J ends were trimmed by 3 bases and 4 bases, with 16 bases remaining between them.

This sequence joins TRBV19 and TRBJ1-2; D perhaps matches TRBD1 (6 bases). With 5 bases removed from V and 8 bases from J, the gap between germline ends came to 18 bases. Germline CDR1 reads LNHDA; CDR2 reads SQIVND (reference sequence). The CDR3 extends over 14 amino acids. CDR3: CASSQMTGLGGYTF. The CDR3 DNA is TGTGCCAGTAGTCAAATGACAGGCCTTGGCGGCTACACCTTC.

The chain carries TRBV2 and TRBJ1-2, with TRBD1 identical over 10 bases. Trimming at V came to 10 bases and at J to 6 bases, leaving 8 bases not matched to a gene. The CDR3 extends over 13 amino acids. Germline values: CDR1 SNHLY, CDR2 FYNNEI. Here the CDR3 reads CANRGQGVNGYTF. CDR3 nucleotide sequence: TGTGCCAACCGAGGACAGGGGGTTAATGGCTACACCTTC.

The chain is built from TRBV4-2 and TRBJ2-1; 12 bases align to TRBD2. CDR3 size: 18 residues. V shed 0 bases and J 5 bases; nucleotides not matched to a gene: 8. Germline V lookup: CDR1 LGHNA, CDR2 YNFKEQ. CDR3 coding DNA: TGTGCCAGCAGCCAAGATTGGGCGACTAGCGGGAGTCACAATGAGCAGTTCTTC. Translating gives CASSQDWATSGSHNEQFF.

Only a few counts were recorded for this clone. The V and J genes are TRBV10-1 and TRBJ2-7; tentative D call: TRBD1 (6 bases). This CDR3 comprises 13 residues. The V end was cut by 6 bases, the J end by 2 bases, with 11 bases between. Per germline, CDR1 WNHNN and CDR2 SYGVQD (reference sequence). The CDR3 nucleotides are TGCGCCAGCAGAGGACAGTTGCCCTACGAGCAGTACTTC. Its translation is CASRGQLPYEQYF.

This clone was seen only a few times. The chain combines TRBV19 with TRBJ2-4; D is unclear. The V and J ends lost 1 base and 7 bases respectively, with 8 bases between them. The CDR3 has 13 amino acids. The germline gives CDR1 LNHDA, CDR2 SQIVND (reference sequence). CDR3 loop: CASSIGSRNIQYF. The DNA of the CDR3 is TGTGCCAGTAGTATAGGGTCGAGGAACATTCAGTACTTC.

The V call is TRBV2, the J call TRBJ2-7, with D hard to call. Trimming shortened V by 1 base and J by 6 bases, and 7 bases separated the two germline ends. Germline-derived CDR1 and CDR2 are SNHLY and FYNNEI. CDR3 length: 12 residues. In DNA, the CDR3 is TGTGCCAGCAGTGAAGTCCGGGTCGAGCAGTACTTC. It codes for CASSEVRVEQYF.